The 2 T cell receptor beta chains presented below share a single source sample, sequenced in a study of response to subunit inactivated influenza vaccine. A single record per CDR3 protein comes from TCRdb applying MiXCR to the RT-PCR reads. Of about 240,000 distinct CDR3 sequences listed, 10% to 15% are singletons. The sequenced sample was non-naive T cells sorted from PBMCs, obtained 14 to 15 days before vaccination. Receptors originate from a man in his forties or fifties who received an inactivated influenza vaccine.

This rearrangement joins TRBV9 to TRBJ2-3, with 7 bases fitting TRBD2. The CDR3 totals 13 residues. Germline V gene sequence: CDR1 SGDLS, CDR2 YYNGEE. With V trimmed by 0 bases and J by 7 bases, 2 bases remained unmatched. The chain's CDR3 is CASSVESGNTQYF. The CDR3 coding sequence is TGTGCCAGCAGCGTAGAAAGCGGGAATACGCAGTATTTT.

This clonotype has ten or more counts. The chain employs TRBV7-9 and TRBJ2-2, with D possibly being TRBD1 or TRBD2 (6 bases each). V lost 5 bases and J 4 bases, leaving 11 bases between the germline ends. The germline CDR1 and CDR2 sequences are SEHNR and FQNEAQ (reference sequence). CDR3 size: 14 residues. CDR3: CASSRGESTGELFF. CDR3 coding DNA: TGTGCCAGCAGCAGGGGGGAAAGCACCGGGGAGCTGTTTTTT. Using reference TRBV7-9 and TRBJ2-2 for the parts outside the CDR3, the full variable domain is DTGVSQNPRHKITKRGQNVTFRCDPISEHNRLYWYRQTLGQGPEFLTYFQNEAQLEKSRLLSDRFSAERPKGSFSTLEIQRTEQGDSAMYLCASSRGESTGELFFGEGSRLTVL.